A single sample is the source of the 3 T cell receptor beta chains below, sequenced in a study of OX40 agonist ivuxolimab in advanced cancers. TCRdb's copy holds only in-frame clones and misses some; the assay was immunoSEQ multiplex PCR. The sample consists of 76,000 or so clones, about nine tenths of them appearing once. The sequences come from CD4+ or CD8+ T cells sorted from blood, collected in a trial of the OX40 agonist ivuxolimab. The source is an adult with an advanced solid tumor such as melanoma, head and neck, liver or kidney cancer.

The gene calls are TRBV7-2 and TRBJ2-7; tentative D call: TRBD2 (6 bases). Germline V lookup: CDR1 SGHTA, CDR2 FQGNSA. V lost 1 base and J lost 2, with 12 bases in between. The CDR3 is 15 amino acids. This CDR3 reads CASSLVVGEAYEQYF. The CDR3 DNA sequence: TGTGCCAGCAGCTTAGTAGTCGGGGAGGCCTACGAGCAGTACTTC.

CDR3 sequence reads: CASSSSGGAQNIQYF. The CDR3 DNA reads as TGTGCCAGCAGCTCTAGCGGGGGGGCTCAAAACATTCAGTACTTC. The rearrangement links TRBV7-9 to TRBJ2-4; 12 bases line up with TRBD2. In germline, CDR1 is SEHNR, CDR2 FQNEAQ (reference sequence). The length of the CDR3 is 15 residues. Trimming took 4 bases from V and 5 from J; bases not matched to a gene: 3.

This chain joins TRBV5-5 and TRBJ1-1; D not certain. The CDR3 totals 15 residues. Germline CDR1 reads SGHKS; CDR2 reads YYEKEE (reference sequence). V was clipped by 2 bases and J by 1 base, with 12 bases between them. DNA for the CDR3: TGTGCCAGCAGCTTCGGCGTGGGAAGGAACACTGAAGCTTTCTTT. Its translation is CASSFGVGRNTEAFF.